One and the same sample provided the 5 T cell receptor beta chains below, sequenced in a study of blood T cell repertoires in COVID-19. Libraries were prepared by immunoSEQ multiplex PCR; TCRdb keeps only in-frame clonotypes and omits some of them. This sample has about 150,000 clones; over 75% occur once, and the top ten carry 35% to 45%. Sequenced input: peripheral blood. The receptors come from a human donor in a cohort sampled during active COVID-19.

The J gene is TRBJ2-7, the V gene TRBV18, with 9 bases fitting TRBD2. V shed 3 bases and J 2 bases; nucleotides not matched to a gene: 2. Germline lookup yields CDR1 KGHSH and CDR2 LQKENI. The CDR3 covers 14 residues. CDR3 region: CASSPTSGPYEQYV. The CDR3 DNA reads as TGTGCCAGCTCACCTACTAGCGGGCCCTACGAGCAGTACGTC.

This chain links TRBV25-1 with TRBJ1-2; no clear D gene. This CDR3 contains 14 residues. V dropped 1 base and J dropped 4 bases, with 10 bases sitting between them. In germline, CDR1 is MGHDK, CDR2 SYGVNS. The CDR3 coding sequence is TGTGCCAGCAGTGAATCGTTGGGCCTCTATGGCTACACCTTC. This encodes CASSESLGLYGYTF.

The CDR3 DNA reads as TGCGCCAGCAGCTTCCGGGACACACTGGACGAGCAGTACTTC. It translates to CASSFRDTLDEQYF. The chain carries TRBV5-1 and TRBJ2-7; D is perhaps TRBD1 (6 bases). This CDR3 spans 14 amino acids. The germline V gene has CDR1 SGHRS and CDR2 YFSETQ. V was pared by 2 bases and J by 5 bases, with 14 bases between. Full variable domain (remainder filled in from reference TRBV5-1 and TRBJ2-7): KAGVTQTPRYLIKTRGQQVTLSCSPISGHRSVSWYQQTPGQGLQFLFEYFSETQRNKGNFPGRFSGRQFSNSRSEMNVSTLELGDSALYLCASSFRDTLDEQYFGPGTRLTVT.

This rearrangement joins TRBV10-3 to TRBJ1-5, with 7 bases fitting TRBD1. With V trimmed by 6 bases and J by 7 bases, 9 bases remained unmatched. Per germline, CDR1 ENHRY and CDR2 SYGVKD. This CDR3 contains 14 residues. The DNA for the CDR3 is TGTGCCATCAGGGGGCAGGGGGTAAACCAGCCCCAGCATTTT. It specifies CAIRGQGVNQPQHF.

This chain links TRBV7-9 with TRBJ1-4; 8 bases agree with TRBD1. The junction had 7 bases not matched to a gene; V was cut back by 5 bases and J by 2 bases. Germline CDR1 is SEHNR and CDR2 is FQNEAQ (reference sequence). CDR3 length equals 16 residues. CDR3 in DNA: TGTGCCAGCAGCGCCGGGACAGGCTTCACTAATGAAAAACTGTTTTTT. As protein: CASSAGTGFTNEKLFF.